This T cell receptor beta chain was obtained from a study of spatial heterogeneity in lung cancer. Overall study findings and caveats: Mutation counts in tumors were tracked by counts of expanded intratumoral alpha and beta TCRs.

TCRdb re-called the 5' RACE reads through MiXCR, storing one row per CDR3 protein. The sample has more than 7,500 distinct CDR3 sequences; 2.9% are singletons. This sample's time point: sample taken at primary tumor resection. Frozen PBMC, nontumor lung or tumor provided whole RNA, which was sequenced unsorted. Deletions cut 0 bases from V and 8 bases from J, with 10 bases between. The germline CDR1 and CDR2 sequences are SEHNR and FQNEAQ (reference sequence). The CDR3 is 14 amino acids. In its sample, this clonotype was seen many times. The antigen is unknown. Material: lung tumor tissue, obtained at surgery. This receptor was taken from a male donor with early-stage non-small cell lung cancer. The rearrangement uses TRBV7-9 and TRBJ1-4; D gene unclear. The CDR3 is CASSLATQWEKLFF. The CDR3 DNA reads TGTGCCAGCAGCTTAGCTACCCAGTGGGAAAAACTGTTTTTT.